This T cell receptor (beta chain) was found in a study of CD8+ T cells in alopecia areata. This sample's treatment: oral pan-JAK inhibitor, 5-10 mg twice daily. Trimming removed 0 bases from V and 15 bases from J; junction bases left unmatched: 8. Germline CDR1 reads GTSNPN; CDR2 reads SVGIG (reference sequence). The CDR3 has 12 residues. Extraction of RNA preceded its reverse transcription into cDNA, which served as the sequencing template. The protocol was immunoSEQ multiplex PCR, while the TCRdb copy is restricted to in-frame clones and leaves out a portion. The data hold around 120,000 clones, with more than 40% observed a single time.

The chain uses TRBV30 and TRBJ2-4, with 7 bases identical to TRBD1. The sample was CD4+ T cells sorted from blood, taken at week 4, from a patient treated with tofacitinib. The TCR originated in a human donor with alopecia areata. The CDR3 sequence: CAWSVEGGPVYF. The CDR3, as DNA: TGTGCCTGGAGTGTGGAAGGGGGCCCCGTGTACTTC.